These T cell receptor beta chains were read from a single sample in a study of cytomegalovirus exposure and HLA in healthy donors. Assay used: immunoSEQ multiplex PCR; TCRdb lists only in-frame clones, some missing. In the table there are around 100,000 clones, 70% of which are singletons. The sample consisted of PBMCs. The receptors were sampled from a young man in good health and CMV-seropositive. Both conserved end residues are part of each CDR3. D genes are given only for firm matches. Size values are once, few and many counts, or a class for expanded clones, and some rows have none.

>NA|TRBJ2-7|NA|TRBV5-4
TGTGCCAGCAGCTTCGACCCCCAGGGGTCCTACGAGCAGTACTTC
CASSFDPQGSYEQYF
>TRBD2|TRBJ2-1|NA|TRBV15
TGTGCCACCAGCAGAGAAAAAGCGGGAGAAGTAAATGAGCAGTTCTTC
CATSREKAGEVNEQFF
>NA|TRBJ1-5|NA|TRBV6-1
TGTGCCAGCAGCACAGTAAATCAGCCCCAGCATTTT
CASSTVNQPQHF
>TRBD1|TRBJ1-5|once|TRBV7-9
TGTGCCAGCAGTCCGGGACAGGGAGATCAGCCCCAGCATTTT
CASSPGQGDQPQHF
>NA|TRBJ1-4|NA|TRBV5-8
TGTGCCAGCAGCTTGGCATCGCGGTTTGCAACTAATGAAAAACTGTTTTTT
CASSLASRFATNEKLFF
>TRBD1|TRBJ1-1|once|TRBV5-1
TGCGCCAGCAGCCCGGGACAGGGGGACATGAACACTGAAGCTTTCTTT
CASSPGQGDMNTEAFF
>TRBD2|TRBJ2-5|few|TRBV9
TGTGCCAGCAGCGGAGGTACCGGGACTAGTCTGGAAGAGACCCAGTACTTC
CASSGGTGTSLEETQYF
>NA|TRBJ2-1|once|TRBV5-4
TGTGCCAGCAGCTTTGGGGGGCTAGCGGTCAATGAGCAGTTCTTC
CASSFGGLAVNEQFF
>TRBD2|TRBJ2-2|NA|TRBV27
TGTGCCAGCAGTTTATTTTCCGGGGTAGCGGGAGGCCGTGACGGGGAGCTGTTTTTT
CASSLFSGVAGGRDGELFF
>TRBD1|TRBJ1-1|NA|TRBV30
TGTGCCTGGAACGAACCTCCCGGGACAGGGGGCCCTGAAGCTTTCTTT
CAWNEPPGTGGPEAFF
>NA|TRBJ1-1|few|TRBV6-5
TGTGCCAGCAGCCCAATCGGGCAGCCAGGGACTGAAGCTTTCTTT
CASSPIGQPGTEAFF
>TRBD2|TRBJ2-3|NA|TRBV6-1
TGTGCCAGCAGTCTAGCGGGAGATGGGTATTTT
CASSLAGDGYF
>NA|TRBJ2-2|NA|TRBV7-3
TGTGCCAGCAGCTTAATGGGCACGAACACCGGGGAGCTGTTTTTT
CASSLMGTNTGELFF
>NA|TRBJ1-2|NA|TRBV6-5
TGTGCCAGCAAGTCAAAGGTTAGAGGGATCTATGGCTACACCTTC
CASKSKVRGIYGYTF
>NA|TRBJ2-5|few|TRBV7-9
TGTGCCAGCAGCCCGCCCCGGGAACGGCAAGAGACCCAGTACTTC
CASSPPRERQETQYF
>NA|TRBJ2-5|NA|TRBV7-7
TGTGCTAGCAGCTTAGCCCTGGTGGGGGGAGAGACCCAGTACTTC
CASSLALVGGETQYF
>TRBD2|TRBJ2-5|NA|TRBV13
TGTGCCAGCAGCCCTCGGAGCGGGGGGGCAGGAGAGACCCAGTACTTC
CASSPRSGGAGETQYF
>TRBD1|TRBJ2-2|few|TRBV10-3
TGTGCCATCAGTGACCGGGACAGGGGGTCCACCGGGGAGCTGTTTTTT
CAISDRDRGSTGELFF
>NA|TRBJ1-1|NA|TRBV28
TGTGCCAGCAGGTTCTCCGGGACACTGAACACTGAAGCTTTCTTT
CASRFSGTLNTEAFF
>NA|TRBJ1-1|NA|TRBV27
TGTGCCAGCAGTGGCGGTATGAACACTGAAGCTTTCTTT
CASSGGMNTEAFF
>TRBD2|TRBJ2-1|NA|TRBV2
TGTGCCAGCAGTGAAGAAGCGGGGGGCCTCAATGAGCAGTTCTTC
CASSEEAGGLNEQFF
>TRBD1|TRBJ2-7|once|TRBV6-1
TGTGCCAGCAGTGACCCGGGACAGGCTGCCTACGAGCAGTACTTC
CASSDPGQAAYEQYF
>TRBD1|TRBJ1-5|NA|TRBV10-3
TGTGCCATCAGTGAGGGGACAGGGCGGAGAAGCAATCAGCCCCAGCATTTT
CAISEGTGRRSNQPQHF
>NA|TRBJ1-5|NA|TRBV5-1
TGCGCCAGCAGCTTGAATCAGGGAAGTCAGCCCCAGCATTTT
CASSLNQGSQPQHF
>NA|TRBJ1-1|NA|TRBV29-1
TGCAGCGTTGATGTCCAGGTAAACACTGAAGCTTTCTTT
CSVDVQVNTEAFF
>NA|TRBJ2-7|few|TRBV5-1
TGCGCCAGCAGCTTAGGAACAGCCTCCTACGAGCAGTACTTC
CASSLGTASYEQYF
>TRBD2|TRBJ2-1|once|TRBV7-3
TGTGCCAGCAGCCTGGGACTACCGGGTGAGCAGTTCTTC
CASSLGLPGEQFF
>TRBD2|TRBJ2-3|NA|TRBV2
TGTGCCAGCAGTGATTGGGCGGGGGGTTACACAGATACGCAGTATTTT
CASSDWAGGYTDTQYF
>TRBD1|TRBJ1-2|few|TRBV5-4
TGTGCCAGCAGTCAACAGGGGGACTATGGCTACACCTTC
CASSQQGDYGYTF
>NA|TRBJ1-4|once|TRBV7-2
TGTGCCAGCAGCCATCGAACCAACGGGGGAGAAAAACTGTTTTTT
CASSHRTNGGEKLFF
>NA|TRBJ2-7|NA|TRBV27
TGTGCCAGCAGTTTTGGGACTTCACCCTACGAGCAGTACTTC
CASSFGTSPYEQYF
>TRBD1|TRBJ2-1|NA|TRBV18
TGTGCCAGCTCACCACCGGTCGGGACAGGGGGCTACAATGAGCAGTTCTTC
CASSPPVGTGGYNEQFF
>NA|TRBJ1-1|NA|TRBV11-1
TGTGCCAGCAGCTTAGGCGGCGTAGGAAACACTGAAGCTTTCTTT
CASSLGGVGNTEAFF
>NA|TRBJ1-2|NA|TRBV12-5
TGTGCTAGTGGTCCACGGACAGACCGATATGGCTACACCTTC
CASGPRTDRYGYTF
>NA|TRBJ2-7|NA|TRBV10-2
TGCGCCAGCGGACAGTACAGCTCCTACGAGCAGTACTTC
CASGQYSSYEQYF
>TRBD1|TRBJ1-4|NA|TRBV25-1
TGTGCCAGCAGTGGTGGGGGACAGGGTAATGAAAAACTGTTTTTT
CASSGGGQGNEKLFF
>NA|TRBJ1-4|NA|TRBV30
TGTGCCTGGGGGCAGGGAGAAAAACTGTTTTTT
CAWGQGEKLFF
>NA|TRBJ2-2|few|TRBV9
TGTGCCAGCAGCGTAACTAGCTCGCCGAACACCGGGGAGCTGTTTTTT
CASSVTSSPNTGELFF
>NA|TRBJ1-3|few|TRBV25-1
TGTGCCAGCAGTGATGGACCACAGGGTCCGACTGGAAACACCATATATTTT
CASSDGPQGPTGNTIYF
>NA|TRBJ1-2|NA|TRBV7-9
TGTGCCAGCAGCTTAGGTCAGGGCGCGCGGGGCTACACCTTC
CASSLGQGARGYTF
>TRBD1|TRBJ2-6|NA|TRBV5-1
TGCGCCAGCAGCTTACAGGGGGCTGGGGCCAACGTCCTGACTTTC
CASSLQGAGANVLTF
>NA|TRBJ1-2|NA|TRBV9
TGTGCCAGCAGCGTAGCCCGGGGATTGTGGGATGGCTACACCTTC
CASSVARGLWDGYTF
>TRBD1|TRBJ1-1|NA|TRBV27
TGTGCCAGCAGTTGGACAGGGGAGAACACTGAAGCTTTCTTT
CASSWTGENTEAFF
>NA|TRBJ1-2|few|TRBV7-9
TGTGCCAGCAGTCCGAGTCCCGTGAGAGGCTACACCTTC
CASSPSPVRGYTF
>TRBD2|TRBJ2-2|few|TRBV9
TGTGCCAGCAGCGCAAGCGGACTAGCGGGGCCCACCGGGGAGCTGTTTTTT
CASSASGLAGPTGELFF
>NA|TRBJ2-7|few|TRBV6-6
TGTGCCAGCAACAGGGCATCCTACGAGCAGTACTTC
CASNRASYEQYF
>TRBD1|TRBJ1-2|NA|TRBV2
TGTGCCAGCAGGCCCAGGACAGGAAACATAAGCTACACCTTC
CASRPRTGNISYTF
>TRBD2|TRBJ2-1|NA|TRBV7-3
TGTGCCAGCAGCTTTGGACTAGCGGGAGGCGGTGAGCAGTTCTTC
CASSFGLAGGGEQFF
>TRBD1|TRBJ1-2|NA|TRBV13
TGTGCCAGCAGCTCGGGACAGGTGATAAACTATGGCTACACCTTC
CASSSGQVINYGYTF
>NA|TRBJ1-1|NA|TRBV2
TGTGCCAGCAGTGAGGTAGTCCCTCCTTTCTTT
CASSEVVPPFF
>NA|TRBJ1-6|NA|TRBV6-1
TGTGCCAGCAGACCGGGACACCAGAATTCACCCCTCCACTTT
CASRPGHQNSPLHF
>TRBD2|TRBJ2-3|NA|TRBV4-1
TGCGCCAGCAGCCAAGTGACAGCGGGGGGGGACACGCAGTATTTT
CASSQVTAGGDTQYF
>TRBD2|TRBJ2-1|once|TRBV29-1
TGCAGCGAACCTAGCGGGAGGACCAAGAGCTCCTACAATGAGCAGTTCTTC
CSEPSGRTKSSYNEQFF
>NA|TRBJ2-3|NA|TRBV27
TGTACCAGACACCTCTTGAGGGAGGCTCATTTGACGGGCACAGATACGCAGTATTTT
CTRHLLREAHLTGTDTQYF
>NA|TRBJ1-1|few|TRBV6-6
TGTGCCAGCATTACAATACAGGGTTCTTGGGCTTTCTTT
CASITIQGSWAFF
>NA|TRBJ1-2|NA|TRBV9
TGTGCCAGCAGCGGCCCAATGGGACTGTCCGCCTATGGCTACACCTTC
CASSGPMGLSAYGYTF
>NA|TRBJ2-1|NA|TRBV9
TGTGCCAGCAGCGTAGGAGGGAGAACGACATTCAATGAGCAGTTCTTC
CASSVGGRTTFNEQFF
>TRBD2|TRBJ2-1|NA|TRBV29-1
TGCAGCGTTGGGGGCGGGAGGAGGAGTAATGAGCAGTTCTTC
CSVGGGRRSNEQFF
>NA|TRBJ2-7|few|TRBV18
TGTGCCAGCTCACAGGGACAAGGTGGGCCTTACGAGCAGTACTTC
CASSQGQGGPYEQYF
>NA|TRBJ1-2|few|TRBV27
TGTGCCAGCAGTTTTCTTGGAGGGGACTATGGCTACACCTTC
CASSFLGGDYGYTF